This TCR beta chain was sequenced during a study of blood T cell repertoires in COVID-19. Study overall: Sites in the United States, Italy and Spain provided acute and convalescent COVID-19 samples. From T cells, B-cell-depleted T cells, or PBMCs came the material, which was cDNA or gDNA.

As originally analysed: Reference gene primer amplification gave nucleated cell count estimates. TCRdb's copy holds only in-frame clones and misses some; the assay was immunoSEQ multiplex PCR. The V and J calls and clone size were taken over from that table, and D and trimming were inferred from the DNA. Of some 310,000 clones listed, around 90% are singletons. Followed over time, Seattle patients had been enrolled while infection was active. Sequenced: peripheral blood. This sequence was found in a young woman with COVID-19, enrolled during active disease.

The CDR3, as DNA: TGTGCCACCAGCAGAGCACAGGGGGCTGGCGAGCAGTACTTC. It specifies CATSRAQGAGEQYF. The chain recombines TRBV15 with TRBJ2-7, with 9 bases matching TRBD1. The V gene's germline CDR1 is LNHNV and CDR2 YYDKDF (reference sequence). This CDR3 region has 14 residues. Trimming took 1 base from V and 6 from J; bases not matched to a gene: 4.